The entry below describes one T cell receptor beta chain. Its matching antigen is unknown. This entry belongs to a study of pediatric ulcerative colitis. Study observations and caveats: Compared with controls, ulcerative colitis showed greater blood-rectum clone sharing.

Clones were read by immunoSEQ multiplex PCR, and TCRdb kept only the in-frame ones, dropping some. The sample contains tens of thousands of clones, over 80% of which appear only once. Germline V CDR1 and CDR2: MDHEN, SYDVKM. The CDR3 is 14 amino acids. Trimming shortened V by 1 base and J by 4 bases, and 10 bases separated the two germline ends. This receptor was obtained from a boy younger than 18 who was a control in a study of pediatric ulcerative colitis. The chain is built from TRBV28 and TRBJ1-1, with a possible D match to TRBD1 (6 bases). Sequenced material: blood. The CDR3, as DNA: TGTGCCAGCAGTTTATACAGGGTGAGCACTGAAGCTTTCTTT. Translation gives CASSLYRVSTEAFF.